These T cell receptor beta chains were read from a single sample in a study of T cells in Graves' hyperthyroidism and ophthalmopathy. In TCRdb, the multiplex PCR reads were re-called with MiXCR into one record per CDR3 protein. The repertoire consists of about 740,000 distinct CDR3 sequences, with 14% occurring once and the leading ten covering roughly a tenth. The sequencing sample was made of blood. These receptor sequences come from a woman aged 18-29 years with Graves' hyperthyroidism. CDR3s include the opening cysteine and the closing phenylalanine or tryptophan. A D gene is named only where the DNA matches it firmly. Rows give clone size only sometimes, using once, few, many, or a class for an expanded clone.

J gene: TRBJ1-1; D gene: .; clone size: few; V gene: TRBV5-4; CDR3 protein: CASSKDRDTEAFF; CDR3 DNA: TGTGCCAGCAGCAAAGACAGAGACACTGAAGCTTTCTTT
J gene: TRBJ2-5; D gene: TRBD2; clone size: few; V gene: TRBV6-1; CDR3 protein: CASRPLAGVPQETQYF; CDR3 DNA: TGTGCCAGCAGGCCTCTAGCGGGAGTGCCCCAAGAGACCCAGTACTTC
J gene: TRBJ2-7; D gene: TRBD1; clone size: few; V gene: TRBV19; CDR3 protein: CASNAGGVNEQYF; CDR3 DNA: TGTGCCAGTAACGCAGGGGGCGTCAACGAGCAGTACTTC
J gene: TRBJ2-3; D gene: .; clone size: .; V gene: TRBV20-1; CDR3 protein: CSASGGARTDTQCF; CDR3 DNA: TGCAGTGCGAGTGGGGGGGCGCGGACAGATACGCAGTGTTTT
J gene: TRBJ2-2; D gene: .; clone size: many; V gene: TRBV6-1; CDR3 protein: CASIRRGNTGELFF; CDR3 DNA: TGTGCCAGCATTAGAAGGGGAAACACCGGGGAGCTGTTTTTT
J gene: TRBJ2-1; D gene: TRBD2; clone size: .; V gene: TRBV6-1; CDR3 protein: CASSIRTSGRDNEQFF; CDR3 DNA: TGTGCCAGCAGTATCAGGACTAGCGGGAGGGACAATGAGCAGTTCTTC
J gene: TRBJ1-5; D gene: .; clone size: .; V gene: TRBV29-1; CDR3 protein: CSVTLREENNQPQHF; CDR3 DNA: TGCAGCGTGACCCTCAGGGAAGAGAACAATCAGCCCCAGCATTTT
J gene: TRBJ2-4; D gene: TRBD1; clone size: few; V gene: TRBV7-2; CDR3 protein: CASSLALLRDRGNIQYF; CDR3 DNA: TGTGCCAGCAGCTTAGCTCTACTCCGGGACAGGGGAAACATTCAGTACTTC
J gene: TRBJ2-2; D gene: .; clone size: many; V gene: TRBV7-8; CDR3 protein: CASSFGALRGATNTGELFF; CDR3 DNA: TGTGCCAGCAGCTTTGGGGCCCTACGGGGGGCCACGAACACCGGGGAGCTGTTTTTT
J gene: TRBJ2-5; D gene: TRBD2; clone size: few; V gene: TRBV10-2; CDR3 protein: CASSSGRTMVETQYF; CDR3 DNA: TGCGCCAGCAGTAGCGGGAGGACCATGGTAGAGACCCAGTACTTC
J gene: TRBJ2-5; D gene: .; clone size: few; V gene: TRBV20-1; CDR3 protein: CSTSQGLGETQYF; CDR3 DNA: TGCAGTACCTCACAGGGTTTAGGGGAGACCCAGTACTTC
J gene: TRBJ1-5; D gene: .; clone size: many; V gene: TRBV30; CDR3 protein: CAWSVKTNQPQHF; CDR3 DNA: TGTGCCTGGAGTGTAAAGACCAATCAGCCCCAGCATTTT
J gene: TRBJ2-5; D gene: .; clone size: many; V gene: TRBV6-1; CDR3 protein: CASSPGFAAQYF; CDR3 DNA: TGTGCCAGCAGTCCCGGATTCGCGGCCCAGTACTTC
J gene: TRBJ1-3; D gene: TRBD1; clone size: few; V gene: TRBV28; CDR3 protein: CASSATGGGGNTIYF; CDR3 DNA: TGTGCCAGCAGTGCCACAGGGGGCGGTGGAAACACCATATATTTT
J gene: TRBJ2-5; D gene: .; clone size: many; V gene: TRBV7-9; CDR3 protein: CASSSRDFHQETQYF; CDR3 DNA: TGTGCCAGCAGCTCCCGGGACTTCCATCAAGAGACCCAGTACTTC
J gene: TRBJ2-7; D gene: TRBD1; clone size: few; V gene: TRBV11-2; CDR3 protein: CASSSYRGRAYEQYF; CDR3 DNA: TGTGCCAGCAGCTCTTACAGGGGTAGAGCCTACGAGCAGTACTTC
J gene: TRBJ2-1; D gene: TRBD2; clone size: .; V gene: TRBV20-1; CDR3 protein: CSARGGENEQFF; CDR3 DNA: TGCAGTGCTAGGGGAGGGGAAAATGAGCAGTTCTTC
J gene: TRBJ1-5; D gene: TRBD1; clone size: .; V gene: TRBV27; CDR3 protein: CASSLYRTGEVPQHF; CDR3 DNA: TGTGCCAGCAGTTTATATCGGACAGGGGAGGTTCCCCAGCATTTT
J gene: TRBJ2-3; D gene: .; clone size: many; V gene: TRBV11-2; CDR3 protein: CASTWRRSEGTQYF; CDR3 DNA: TGTGCCAGCACATGGCGCCGCTCGGAGGGTACGCAGTATTTT
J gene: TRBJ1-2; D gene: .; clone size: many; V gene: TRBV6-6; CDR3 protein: CASSYGGLRGGYTF; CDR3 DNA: TGTGCCAGCAGTTACGGTGGTCTTCGGGGTGGCTACACCTTC
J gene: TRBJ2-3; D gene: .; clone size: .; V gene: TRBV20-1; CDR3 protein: CSAREPDTDTQYF; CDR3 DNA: TGCAGTGCTAGAGAACCCGACACAGATACGCAGTATTTT
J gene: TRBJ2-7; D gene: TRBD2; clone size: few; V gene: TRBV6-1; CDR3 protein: CASWFGGRVSHEQYF; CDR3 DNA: TGTGCCAGCTGGTTTGGCGGGAGGGTCTCCCACGAGCAGTACTTC
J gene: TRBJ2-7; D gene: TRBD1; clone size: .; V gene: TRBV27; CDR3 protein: CASSLYGQGFSYEQYF; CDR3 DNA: TGTGCCAGCAGTTTATACGGACAGGGTTTCTCCTACGAGCAGTACTTC
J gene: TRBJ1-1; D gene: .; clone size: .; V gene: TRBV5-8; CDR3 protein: CASSFGPKNTEAFF; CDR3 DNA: TGTGCCAGCAGCTTCGGACCGAAGAACACTGAAGCTTTCTTT
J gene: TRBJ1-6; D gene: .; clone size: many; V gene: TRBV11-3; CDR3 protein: CASSLGGHRSPLHF; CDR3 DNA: TGTGCCAGCAGCTTAGGAGGTCATCGGTCACCCCTCCACTTT
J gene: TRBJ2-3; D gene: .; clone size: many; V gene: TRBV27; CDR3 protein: CASRLSLGDLSTDTQYF; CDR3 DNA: TGTGCCAGCAGGCTATCCTTAGGTGACCTAAGCACAGATACGCAGTATTTT
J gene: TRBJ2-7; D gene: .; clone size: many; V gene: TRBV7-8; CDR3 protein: CASRLNYEQYF; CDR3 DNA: TGTGCCAGCAGATTGAACTACGAGCAGTACTTC
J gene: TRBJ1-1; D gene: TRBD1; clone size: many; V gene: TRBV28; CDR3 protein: CASTTGGWGNTEAFF; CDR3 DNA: TGTGCCAGCACTACAGGGGGGTGGGGGAACACTGAAGCTTTCTTT
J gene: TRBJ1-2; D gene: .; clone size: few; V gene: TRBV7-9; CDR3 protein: CASSPEGAGYTF; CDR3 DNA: TGTGCCAGCAGCCCCGAGGGCGCAGGCTACACCTTC
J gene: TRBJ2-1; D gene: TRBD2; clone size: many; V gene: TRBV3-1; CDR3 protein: CASSLHSGSHNEQFF; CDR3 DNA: TGTGCCAGCAGCCTCCATAGCGGGAGTCACAATGAGCAGTTCTTC
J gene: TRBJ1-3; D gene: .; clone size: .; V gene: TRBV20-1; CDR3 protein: CSARDSQHSGNTIYF; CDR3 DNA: TGCAGTGCTAGAGATTCCCAACACTCTGGAAACACCATATATTTT
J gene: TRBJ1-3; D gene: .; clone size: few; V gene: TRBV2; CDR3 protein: CASSGEDTIYF; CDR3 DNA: TGTGCCAGCAGTGGGGAGGACACCATATATTTT
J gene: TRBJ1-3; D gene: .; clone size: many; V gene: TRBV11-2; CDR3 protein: CASRTGGGSGNTIYF; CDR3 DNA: TGTGCCAGCAGAACGGGAGGGGGCTCTGGAAACACCATATATTTT
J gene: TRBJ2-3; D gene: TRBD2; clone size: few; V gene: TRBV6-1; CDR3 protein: CAIDNSGRADTQYF; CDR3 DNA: TGTGCCATAGATAATAGCGGGAGGGCGGATACGCAGTATTTT
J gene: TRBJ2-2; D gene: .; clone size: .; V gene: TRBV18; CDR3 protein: CASSLLERTDTGELFF; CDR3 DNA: TGTGCCAGCTCACTTCTCGAGCGGACAGACACCGGGGAGCTGTTTTTT
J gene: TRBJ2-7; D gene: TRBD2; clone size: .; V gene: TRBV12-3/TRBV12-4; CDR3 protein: CASSLLVRGGRAYEQYF; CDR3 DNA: TGTGCCAGCAGTTTACTGGTGCGGGGCGGGAGGGCCTACGAGCAGTACTTC
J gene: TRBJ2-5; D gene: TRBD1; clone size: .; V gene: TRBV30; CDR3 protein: CAWSPGQPARETQYF; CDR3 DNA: TGTGCCTGGAGTCCGGGACAGCCAGCCCGGGAGACCCAGTACTTC
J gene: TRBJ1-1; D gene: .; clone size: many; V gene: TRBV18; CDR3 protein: CASSRGTLNTEAFF; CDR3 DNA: TGTGCCAGCTCACGGGGGACTCTGAACACTGAAGCTTTCTTT
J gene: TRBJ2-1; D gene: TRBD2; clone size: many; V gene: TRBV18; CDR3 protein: CASSPRLAVNEQFF; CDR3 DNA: TGTGCCAGCTCACCTCGACTAGCGGTCAATGAGCAGTTCTTC
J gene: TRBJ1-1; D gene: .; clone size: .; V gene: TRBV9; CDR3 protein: CASSVSQYYTEAFF; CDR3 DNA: TGTGCCAGCAGCGTTTCGCAGTACTACACTGAAGCTTTCTTT
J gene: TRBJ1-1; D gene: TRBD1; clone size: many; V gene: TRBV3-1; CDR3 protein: CASSHVRSTGDTEAFF; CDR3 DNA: TGTGCCAGCAGCCATGTCAGATCGACAGGGGACACTGAAGCTTTCTTT
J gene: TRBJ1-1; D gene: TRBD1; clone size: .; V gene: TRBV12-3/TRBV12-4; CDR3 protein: CASSLPPHRGPRNTEAFF; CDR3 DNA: TGTGCCAGCAGTTTACCCCCTCACAGGGGGCCGAGGAACACTGAAGCTTTCTTT
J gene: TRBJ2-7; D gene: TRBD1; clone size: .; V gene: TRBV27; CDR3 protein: CASSSHRGQYEQYF; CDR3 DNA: TGTGCCAGCAGTTCCCACAGGGGGCAATACGAGCAGTACTTC
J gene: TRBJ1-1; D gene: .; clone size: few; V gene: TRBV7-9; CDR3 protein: CASSLISRGDTEAFF; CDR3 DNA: TGTGCCAGCAGCTTAATATCCAGGGGTGACACTGAAGCTTTCTTT
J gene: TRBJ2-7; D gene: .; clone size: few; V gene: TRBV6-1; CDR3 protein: CASSTPGYEQYF; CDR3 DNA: TGTGCCAGCAGTACCCCAGGCTACGAGCAGTACTTC
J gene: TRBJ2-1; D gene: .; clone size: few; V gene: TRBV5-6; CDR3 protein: CASSLGRSNSYNEQFF; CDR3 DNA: TGTGCCAGCAGCTTGGGTCGCTCCAACTCCTACAATGAGCAGTTCTTC
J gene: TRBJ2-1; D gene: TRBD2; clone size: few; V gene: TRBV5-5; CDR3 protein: CASSWVTSGNEQFF; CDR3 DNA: TGTGCCAGCAGCTGGGTGACTAGCGGGAATGAGCAGTTCTTC
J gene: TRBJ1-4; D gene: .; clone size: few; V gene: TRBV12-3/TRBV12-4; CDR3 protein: CASSSTGVEKLFF; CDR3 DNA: TGTGCCAGCAGTTCCACAGGCGTAGAAAAACTGTTTTTT
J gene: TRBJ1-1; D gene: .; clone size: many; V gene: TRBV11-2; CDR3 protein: CASSSPWDKTGMNTEAFF; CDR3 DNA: TGTGCCAGCAGCTCCCCCTGGGATAAGACGGGCATGAACACTGAAGCTTTCTTT
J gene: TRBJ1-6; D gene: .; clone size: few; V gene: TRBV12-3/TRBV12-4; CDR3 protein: CASSLQRGAPSPLHF; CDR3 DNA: TGTGCCAGCAGTTTACAGCGAGGGGCTCCTTCACCCCTCCACTTT
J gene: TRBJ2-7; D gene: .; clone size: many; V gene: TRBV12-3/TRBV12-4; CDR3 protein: CASSFGGNLDEQYF; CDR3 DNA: TGTGCCAGCAGTTTCGGCGGGAACCTTGACGAGCAGTACTTC
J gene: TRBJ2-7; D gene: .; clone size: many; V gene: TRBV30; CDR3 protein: CAWSLQGSVNEQYF; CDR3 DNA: TGTGCCTGGAGCCTTCAGGGGAGTGTCAACGAGCAGTACTTC
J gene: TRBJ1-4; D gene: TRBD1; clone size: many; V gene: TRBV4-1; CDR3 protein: CASSQTYWQGASEKLFF; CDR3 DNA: TGCGCCAGCAGCCAGACCTATTGGCAGGGGGCCTCTGAAAAACTGTTTTTT